A selection of T cell receptor beta chains follows, all from one sample in a study of T cells and copy number aberrations in small-cell lung cancer. Here immunoSEQ multiplex PCR was the method, and the copy in TCRdb shows in-frame clones only, minus some. Here the sample spans 6,000 to 7,500 clones, about four fifths being singletons. Source material: normal tissue next to the tumor. The receptor source for this set is a woman between 45 and 60 years old with small cell lung cancer. CDR3s include the opening cysteine and the closing phenylalanine or tryptophan. Each record gives: D gene, V gene, J gene, CDR3 protein. D genes are given only for firm matches.

>.|TRBV6-5|TRBJ2-7
CASSYNQDYEQYF
>.|TRBV7-8|TRBJ2-7
CASSPQGGYEQYF
>.|TRBV19|TRBJ2-2
CASSYWQGVATGELFF
>.|TRBV15|TRBJ2-5
CATSWTGGETQYF
>TRBD1|TRBV7-9|TRBJ1-1
CASTRDRVSLNTEAFF
>.|TRBV14|TRBJ2-3
CASSQVHPDTQYF
>.|TRBV29-1|TRBJ1-2
CSVVGSSFRYTF
>.|TRBV28|.
CASSFEAHEQYF
>TRBD2|TRBV19|TRBJ2-1
CASSIAVSWSGRSYNEQFF
>TRBD2|TRBV4-1|TRBJ2-1
CASSRELAGGANNEQFF